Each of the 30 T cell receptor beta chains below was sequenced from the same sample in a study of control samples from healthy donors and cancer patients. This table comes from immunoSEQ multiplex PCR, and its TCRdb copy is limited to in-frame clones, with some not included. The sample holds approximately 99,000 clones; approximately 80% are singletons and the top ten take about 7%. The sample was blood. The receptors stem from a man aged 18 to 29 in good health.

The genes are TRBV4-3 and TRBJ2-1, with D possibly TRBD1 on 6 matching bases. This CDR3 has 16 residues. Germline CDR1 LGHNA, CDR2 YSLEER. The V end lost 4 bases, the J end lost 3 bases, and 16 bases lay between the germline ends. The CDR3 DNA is TGCGCCAGCAGCCCTATAGGGGGACGTTACTACAATGAGCAGTTCTTC. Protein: CASSPIGGRYYNEQFF.

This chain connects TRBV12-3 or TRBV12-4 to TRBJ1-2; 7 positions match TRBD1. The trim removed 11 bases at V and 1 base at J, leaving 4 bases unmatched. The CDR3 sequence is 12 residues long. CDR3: CAGTENNYGYTF. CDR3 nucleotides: TGTGCCGGGACAGAAAATAACTATGGCTACACCTTC.

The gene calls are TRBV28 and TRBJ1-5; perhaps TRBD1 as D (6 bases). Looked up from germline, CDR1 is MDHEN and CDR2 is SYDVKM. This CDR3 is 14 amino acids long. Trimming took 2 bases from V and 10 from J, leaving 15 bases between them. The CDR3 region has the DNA TGTGCCAGCAGTTTAGCCGGGACAAGGGATCCCCAGCATTTT. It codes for CASSLAGTRDPQHF.

CDR3 region: CASKDRTSSYNSPLHF. CDR3 DNA: TGTGCCAGCAAGGACAGGACAAGCTCCTATAATTCACCCCTCCACTTT. The chain has TRBV2 and TRBJ1-6; 7 bases are a match to TRBD1. CDR3 size: 16 residues. The V segment lost 7 bases and the J segment 0 bases; nucleotides outside the gene matches: 6. The germline gives CDR1 SNHLY, CDR2 FYNNEI. The full variable domain, with the rest looked up from reference TRBV2 and TRBJ1-6, is EPEVTQTPSHQVTQMGQEVILRCVPISNHLYFYWYRQILGQKVEFLVSFYNNEISEKSEIFDDQFSVERPDGSNFTLKIRSTKLEDSAMYFCASKDRTSSYNSPLHFGNGTRLTVT.

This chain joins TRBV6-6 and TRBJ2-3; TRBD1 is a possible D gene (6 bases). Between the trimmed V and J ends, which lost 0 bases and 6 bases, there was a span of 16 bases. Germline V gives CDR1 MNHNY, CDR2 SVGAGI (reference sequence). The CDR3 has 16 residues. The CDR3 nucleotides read TGTGCCAGCAGTTACTCGGGGCTAACGAGGGGGGATACGCAGTATTTT. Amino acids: CASSYSGLTRGDTQYF.

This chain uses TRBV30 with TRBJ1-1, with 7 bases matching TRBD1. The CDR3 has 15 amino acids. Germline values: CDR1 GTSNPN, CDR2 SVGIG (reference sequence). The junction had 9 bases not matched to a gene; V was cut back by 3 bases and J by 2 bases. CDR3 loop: CAWRTTGQFNTEAFF. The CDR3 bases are TGTGCCTGGAGAACCACGGGACAGTTTAACACTGAAGCTTTCTTT.

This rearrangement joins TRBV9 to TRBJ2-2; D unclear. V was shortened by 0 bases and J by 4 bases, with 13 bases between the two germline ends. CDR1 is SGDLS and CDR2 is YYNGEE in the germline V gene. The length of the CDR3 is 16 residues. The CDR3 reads CASSVESRSATGELFF. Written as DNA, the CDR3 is TGTGCCAGCAGCGTAGAATCAAGGTCAGCCACCGGGGAGCTGTTTTTT.

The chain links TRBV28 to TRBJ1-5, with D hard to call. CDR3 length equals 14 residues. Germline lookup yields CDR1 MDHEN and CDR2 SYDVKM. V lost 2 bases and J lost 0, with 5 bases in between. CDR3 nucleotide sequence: TGTGCCAGCAGTTTAGGTAATAGCAATCAGCCCCAGCATTTT. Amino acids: CASSLGNSNQPQHF.

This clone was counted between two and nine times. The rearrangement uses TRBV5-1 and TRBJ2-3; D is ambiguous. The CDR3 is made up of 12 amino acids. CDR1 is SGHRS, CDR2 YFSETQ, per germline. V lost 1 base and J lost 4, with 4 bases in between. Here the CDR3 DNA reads TGCGCCAGCAGCTTGTCTTCAGATACGCAGTATTTT. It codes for CASSLSSDTQYF. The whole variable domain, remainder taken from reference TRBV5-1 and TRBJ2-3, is KAGVTQTPRYLIKTRGQQVTLSCSPISGHRSVSWYQQTPGQGLQFLFEYFSETQRNKGNFPGRFSGRQFSNSRSEMNVSTLELGDSALYLCASSLSSDTQYFGPGTRLTVL.

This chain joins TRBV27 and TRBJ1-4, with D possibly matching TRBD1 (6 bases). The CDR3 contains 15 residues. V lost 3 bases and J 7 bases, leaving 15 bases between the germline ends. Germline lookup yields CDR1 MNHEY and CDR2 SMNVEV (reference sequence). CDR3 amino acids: CASSFLGGGGEKLFF. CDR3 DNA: TGTGCCAGCAGTTTTCTGGGGGGCGGGGGTGAAAAACTGTTTTTT.

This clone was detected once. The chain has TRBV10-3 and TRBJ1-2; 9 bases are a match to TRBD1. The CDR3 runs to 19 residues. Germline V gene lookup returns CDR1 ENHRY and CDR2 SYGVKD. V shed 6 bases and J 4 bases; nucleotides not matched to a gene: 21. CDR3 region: CAISKLIRDRVNNGYGYTF. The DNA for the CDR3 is TGTGCCATCAGCAAACTAATCCGGGACAGGGTGAATAATGGCTATGGCTACACCTTC.

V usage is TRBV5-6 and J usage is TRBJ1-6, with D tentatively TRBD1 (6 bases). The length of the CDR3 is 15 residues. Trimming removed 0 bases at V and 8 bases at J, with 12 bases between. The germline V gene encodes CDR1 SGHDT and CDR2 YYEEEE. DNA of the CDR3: TGTGCCAGCAGCTTGGTCGGGGCAGGGGATTCACCCCTCCACTTT. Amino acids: CASSLVGAGDSPLHF. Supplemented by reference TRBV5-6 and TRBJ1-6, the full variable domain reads DAGVTQSPTHLIKTRGQQVTLRCSPKSGHDTVSWYQQALGQGPQFIFQYYEEEERQRGNFPDRFSGHQFPNYSSELNVNALLLGDSALYLCASSLVGAGDSPLHFGNGTRLTVT.

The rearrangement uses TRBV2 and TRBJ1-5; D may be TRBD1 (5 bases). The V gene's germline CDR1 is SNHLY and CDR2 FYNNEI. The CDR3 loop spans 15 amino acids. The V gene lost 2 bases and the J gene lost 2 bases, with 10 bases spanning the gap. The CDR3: CASSERGAGNQPQHF. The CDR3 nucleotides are TGTGCCAGCAGTGAAAGGGGAGCGGGCAATCAGCCCCAGCATTTT.

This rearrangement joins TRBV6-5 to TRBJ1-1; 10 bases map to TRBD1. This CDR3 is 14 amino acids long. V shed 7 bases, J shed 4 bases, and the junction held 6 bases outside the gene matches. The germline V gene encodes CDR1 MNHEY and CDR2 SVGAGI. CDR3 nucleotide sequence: TGTGCCAGCATCATAAGACAGGGGGCCACTGAAGCTTTCTTT. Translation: CASIIRQGATEAFF.

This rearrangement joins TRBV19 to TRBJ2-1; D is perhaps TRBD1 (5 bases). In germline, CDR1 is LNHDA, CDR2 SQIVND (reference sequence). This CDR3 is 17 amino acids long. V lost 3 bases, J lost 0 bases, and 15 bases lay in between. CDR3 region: CASSIFAGQSSYNEQFF. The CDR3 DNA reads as TGTGCCAGTAGTATTTTCGCCGGACAAAGCTCCTACAATGAGCAGTTCTTC.

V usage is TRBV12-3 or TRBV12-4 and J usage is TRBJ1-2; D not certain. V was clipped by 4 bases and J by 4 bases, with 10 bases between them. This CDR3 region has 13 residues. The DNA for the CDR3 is TGTGCCAGCAGTTACCGCATAGCCTATGGCTACACCTTC. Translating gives CASSYRIAYGYTF.

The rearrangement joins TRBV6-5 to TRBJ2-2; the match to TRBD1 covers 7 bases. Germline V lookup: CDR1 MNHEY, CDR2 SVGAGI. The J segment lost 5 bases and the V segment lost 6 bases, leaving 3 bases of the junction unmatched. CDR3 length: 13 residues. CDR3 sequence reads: CASRRQGTGELFF. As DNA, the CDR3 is TGTGCCAGCAGGCGACAGGGAACCGGGGAGCTGTTTTTT.

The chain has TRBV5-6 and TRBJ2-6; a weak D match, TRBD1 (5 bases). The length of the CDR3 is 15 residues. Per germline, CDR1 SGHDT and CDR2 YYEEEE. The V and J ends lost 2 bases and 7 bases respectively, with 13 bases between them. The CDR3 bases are TGTGCCAGCAGCTTCCAGGGTTCGCGAGCCAACGTCCTGACTTTC. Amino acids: CASSFQGSRANVLTF.

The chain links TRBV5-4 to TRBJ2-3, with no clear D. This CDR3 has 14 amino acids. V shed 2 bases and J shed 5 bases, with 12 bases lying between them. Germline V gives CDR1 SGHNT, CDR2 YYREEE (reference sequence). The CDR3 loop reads CASSLGNPGDTQYF. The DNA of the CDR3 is TGTGCCAGCAGCTTAGGGAATCCGGGAGATACGCAGTATTTT.

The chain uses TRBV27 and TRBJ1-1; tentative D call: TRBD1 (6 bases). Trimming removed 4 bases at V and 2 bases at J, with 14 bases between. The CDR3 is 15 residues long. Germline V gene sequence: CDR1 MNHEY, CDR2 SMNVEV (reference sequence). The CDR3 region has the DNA TGTGCCAGCAGTTCTGCCGGGACACCCAACACTGAAGCTTTCTTT. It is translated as CASSSAGTPNTEAFF.

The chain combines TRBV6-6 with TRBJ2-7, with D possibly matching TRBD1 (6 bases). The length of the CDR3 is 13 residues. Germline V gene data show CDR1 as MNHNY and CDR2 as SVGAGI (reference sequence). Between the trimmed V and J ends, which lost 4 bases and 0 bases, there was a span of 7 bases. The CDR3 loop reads CASSSGHSYEQYV. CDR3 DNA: TGTGCCAGCAGTTCGGGACACTCCTACGAGCAGTACGTC.

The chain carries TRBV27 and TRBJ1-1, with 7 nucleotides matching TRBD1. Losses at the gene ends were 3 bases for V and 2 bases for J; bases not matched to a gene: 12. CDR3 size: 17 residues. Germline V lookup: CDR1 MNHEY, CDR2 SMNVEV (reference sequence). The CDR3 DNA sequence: TGTGCCAGCAGTTTTACGGGGTGGCACAGGGGTAACACTGAAGCTTTCTTT. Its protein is CASSFTGWHRGNTEAFF.

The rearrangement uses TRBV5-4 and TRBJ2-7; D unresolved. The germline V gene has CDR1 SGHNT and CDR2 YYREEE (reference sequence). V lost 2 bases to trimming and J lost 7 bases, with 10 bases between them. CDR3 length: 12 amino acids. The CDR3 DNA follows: TGTGCCAGCAGCTTAAGGTTGGGGGAGCAGTACTTC. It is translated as CASSLRLGEQYF.

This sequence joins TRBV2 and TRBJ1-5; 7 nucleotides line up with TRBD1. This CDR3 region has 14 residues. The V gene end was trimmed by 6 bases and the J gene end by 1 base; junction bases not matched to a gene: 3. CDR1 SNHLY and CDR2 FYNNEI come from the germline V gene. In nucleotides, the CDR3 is TGTGCCAGCAGGGGGACAGTCAGCAATCAGCCCCAGCATTTT. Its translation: CASRGTVSNQPQHF.

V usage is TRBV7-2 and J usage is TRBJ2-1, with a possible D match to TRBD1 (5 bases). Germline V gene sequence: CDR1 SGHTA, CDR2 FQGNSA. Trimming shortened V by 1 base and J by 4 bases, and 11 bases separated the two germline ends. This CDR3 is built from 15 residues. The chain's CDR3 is CASSLGQLVYNEQFF. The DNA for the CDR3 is TGTGCCAGCAGCTTAGGACAGCTAGTATACAATGAGCAGTTCTTC.

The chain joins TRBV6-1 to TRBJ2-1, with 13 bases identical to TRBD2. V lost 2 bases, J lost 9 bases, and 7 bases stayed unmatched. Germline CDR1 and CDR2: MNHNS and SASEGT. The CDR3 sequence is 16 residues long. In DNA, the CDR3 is TGTGCCAGCAGTGAACTCGGACTAGCGGGGGAATTTGAGCAGTTCTTC. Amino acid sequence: CASSELGLAGEFEQFF.

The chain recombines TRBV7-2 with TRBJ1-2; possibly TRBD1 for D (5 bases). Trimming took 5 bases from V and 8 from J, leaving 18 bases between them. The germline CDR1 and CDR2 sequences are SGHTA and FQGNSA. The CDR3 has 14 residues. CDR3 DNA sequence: TGTGCCAGCAGCCCGGCGGGGGGAATGAAGGGCTACACCTTC. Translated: CASSPAGGMKGYTF.

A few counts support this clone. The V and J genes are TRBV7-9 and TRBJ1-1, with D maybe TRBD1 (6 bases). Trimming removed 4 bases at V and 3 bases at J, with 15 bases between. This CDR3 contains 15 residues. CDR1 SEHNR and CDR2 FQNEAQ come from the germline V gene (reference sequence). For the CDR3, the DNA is TGTGCCAGCAGCTCGAACAGGGAGTCTGACACTGAAGCTTTCTTT. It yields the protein CASSSNRESDTEAFF.

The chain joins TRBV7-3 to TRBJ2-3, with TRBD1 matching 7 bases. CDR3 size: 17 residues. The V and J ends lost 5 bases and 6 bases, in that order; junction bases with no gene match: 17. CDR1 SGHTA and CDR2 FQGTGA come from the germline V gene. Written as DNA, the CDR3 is TGTGCCAGCAGCCCACCACAGGGAGACAGGGTAGCCGATACGCAGTATTTT. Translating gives CASSPPQGDRVADTQYF.

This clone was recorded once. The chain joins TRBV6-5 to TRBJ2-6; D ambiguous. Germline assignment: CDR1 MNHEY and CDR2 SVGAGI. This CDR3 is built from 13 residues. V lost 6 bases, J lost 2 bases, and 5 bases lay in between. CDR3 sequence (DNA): TGTGCCAGCAGGCCCCCTGGGGCCAACGTCCTGACTTTC. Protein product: CASRPPGANVLTF.